This T cell receptor (beta chain) came from a study of graft-versus-host responses after intestinal transplantation (dated by TCRdb to the early 2020s). Some background on the complete study: The transplants that recipients got were multivisceral, liver-intestinal, or isolated intestinal. Every recipient was given anti-thymocyte globulin induction, then maintenance tacrolimus and steroids for roughly 3 years. A peak of at least 4% donor T cells among recipient peripheral blood mononuclear cells was the definition used for donor T cell macrochimerism. After intestinal transplantation, graft-versus-host and host-versus-graft alloreactive T cell clones were followed in the graft, circulation and bone marrow using bulk TCR-beta CDR3 sequencing. To identify alloreactive clones, pre-transplant mixed lymphocyte reaction products were sequenced and then compared with unstimulated pre-transplant donor and recipient T cells. Of the roughly 24 intestinal transplant recipients enrolled in the cohort, one of whom was a retransplant, a few patients without pretransplant specimens were excluded. Instead of going to the commercial service, samples from a few later patients were sequenced in-house on an Illumina MiSeq and processed with MiXCR.

The method was the immunoSEQ multiplex PCR assay. For most patients, genomic DNA was subjected to high-throughput TCR-beta CDR3 sequencing by Adaptive Biotechnologies. In the authors' own workflow: Adaptive's ImmunoSEQ software was the source of the TCR sequencing data for roughly 19 patients, while a few other patients were processed with MiXCR and VDJtools. CDR3 nucleotide sequences shared by donor and recipient were removed because the origin of these sequences could not be assigned. At least 2-fold expansion over unstimulated cells and a minimum CFSE-low frequency of 0.002% (template counts) or 0.001% (read counts) were required for clones to be classified as alloreactive. A clone was considered mappable if detected in the sequenced pre-transplant spleen, lymph node, or MLR CFSE-low populations of the donor or recipient. The cumulative frequency of alloreactive clones was calculated as a percentage of all sequences, weighted by copy number. TCRdb carries this immuneACCESS record with in-frame sequences only. Its versions omit some clonotypes, under half of them owing to an unresolved V gene in the studies checked, with the rest unexplained. V and J calls and clone size follow that table, whereas D and trimming were derived from the DNA. The sample table lists tens of thousands of clones, around 83% of them with a count of one. Roughly 3.6% of the sample lies in the top ten.

What the authors observed across the whole study: Patients with donor T cell macrochimerism had high GvH to HvG T cell clonal ratios in their allografts. Conclusions were limited by the relatively low number and heterogeneity of intestinal transplant patients. Peak levels of circulating GvH clones were associated with declines in HvG clones early after transplant. GvH clones were detected in recipient bone marrow, and some appeared earlier in ileal mucosa or blood, consistent with an intestinal mucosal origin.

In regard to this clone: It lacks a known antigen. No base-level quality is on record; no much larger clone is a single base apart.

The cysteine opens and the phenylalanine closes a CDR3 of 15 amino acids. The kept DNA is CDR3 alone, 45 bases in frame from the first base. Trimming removed 1 base from V and 5 bases from J, leaving 14 bases between the germline ends. CDR1 LNHNV and CDR2 YYDKDF were looked up in the germline V gene (reference sequence). In the first month after transplant, blood samples were collected up to 4 times, and after that at least monthly when available. Source: PBMCs, taken around 1,000 days after transplant. The V and J segments used are TRBV15 and TRBJ1-1; the D gene is perhaps TRBD1, on 6 matching bases. The TCR was taken from a human patient who received an intestinal transplant, so some T cells may come from the graft donor. The sequenced DNA: TGTGCCACCAGCAGAGGGGGGGGCGCGAGGACTGAAGCTTTCTTT. Its translation is CATSRGGGARTEAFF.